This TCR beta chain was recorded in a study of T cells in localized non-small cell lung cancer. Profiled with immunoSEQ multiplex PCR; TCRdb holds only in-frame clones, not every one. The sample shows some 5,800 clones, under 30% of them seen only once. Trimming took 3 bases from V and 4 from J, leaving 12 bases between them. The CDR3 contains 14 residues. Germline V gives CDR1 SGHNT, CDR2 YENEEA. This clone was picked up a small number of times. This TCR was sampled from an older female donor with stage I lung adenocarcinoma. The chain has TRBV11-3 and TRBJ2-5; maybe TRBD2 (6 bases). Specimen: lung tumor tissue, collected before any cancer treatment. The CDR3 spells CASSFQSGPETQYF. The CDR3 DNA reads as TGTGCCAGCAGCTTCCAAAGCGGGCCAGAGACCCAGTACTTC.